What follows describes a single T cell receptor (beta chain). Its antigen is undetermined. Germline CDR1 and CDR2: MNHEY and SVGAGI. This CDR3 spans 15 amino acids. V gave up 4 bases and J gave up 6 bases; unmatched junction bases: 3. These data originate in a study of T cell repertoires in cytomegalovirus infection. Study details: HLA-B-restricted CMV epitopes that are well studied were used alongside recently identified HLA-C-restricted ones. In public TCR beta signatures, there were indications of both CMV infection and matching HLA type. Notes on the study in general: The ex vivo response was dominated by HLA-C-restricted CMV-specific TCR beta clonotypes.

TCRdb recomputed calls from the reads with MiXCR, one row per CDR3 protein. The top ten clones hold around 11% of a sample with fewer than 950,000 distinct CDR3 sequences, approximately 32% of them seen once. This rearrangement joins TRBV6-5 to TRBJ2-1; 13 positions match TRBD2. The starting material was cultured CD8+ T cells from PBMCs, obtained from culture after CMV antigen stimulation. The sequence came from a human donor in good health (CMV status not recorded). Some clones in this sample may be carry-over from other donors' samples. The CDR3 sequence is CASSSGLAGLNEQFF. CDR3 DNA: TGTGCCAGCAGTTCGGGACTAGCGGGGCTCAATGAGCAGTTCTTC.